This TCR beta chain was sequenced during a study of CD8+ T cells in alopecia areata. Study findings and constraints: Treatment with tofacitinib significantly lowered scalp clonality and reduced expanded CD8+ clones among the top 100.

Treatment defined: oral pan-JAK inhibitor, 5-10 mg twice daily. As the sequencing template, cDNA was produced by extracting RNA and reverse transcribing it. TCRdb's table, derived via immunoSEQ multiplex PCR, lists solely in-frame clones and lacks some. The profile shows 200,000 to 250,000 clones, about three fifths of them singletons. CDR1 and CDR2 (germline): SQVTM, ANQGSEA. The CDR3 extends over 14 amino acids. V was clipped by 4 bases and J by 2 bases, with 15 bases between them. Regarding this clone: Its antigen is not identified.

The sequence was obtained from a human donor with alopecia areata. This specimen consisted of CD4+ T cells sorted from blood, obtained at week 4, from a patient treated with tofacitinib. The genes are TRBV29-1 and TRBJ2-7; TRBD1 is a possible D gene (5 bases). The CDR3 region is CSVGRQGMPYEQYF. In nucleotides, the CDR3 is TGCAGCGTTGGTCGGCAGGGAATGCCCTACGAGCAGTACTTC.